The clone carrying this T cell receptor beta chain was observed a handful of times. The antigen remains undetermined. Using its own MiXCR run on the reads, TCRdb lists one record per CDR3 protein. Altogether 150,000 or so distinct CDR3 sequences are present, 15% to 20% being singletons, with the ten largest covering about 19%. These data are taken from a study of T cell repertoires in cytomegalovirus infection. Findings and caveats of the study: CMV-specific HLA-C-restricted TCR beta clonotypes dominated the ex vivo response.

CDR1 and CDR2 from the germline V gene are SGHRS and YFSETQ. The CDR3 contains 19 residues. V trimming: 4 bases; J trimming: 3 bases; junction bases outside the gene matches: 22. This chain links TRBV5-1 with TRBJ2-7, with 7 bases aligning to TRBD1. The sequencing sample was made of CD8+ T cells from PBMCs. The receptor was derived from a human donor in good health (CMV status not recorded). Some clones in this sample may be carry-over from other donors' samples. CDR3 sequence reads: CASSVTIGQDRWIGYEQYF. CDR3 coding DNA: TGCGCCAGCAGCGTCACGATAGGACAGGATCGCTGGATTGGCTACGAGCAGTACTTC.